The TCR beta chain described here comes from a study of blood T cell repertoires in COVID-19. For the study at large: Acute-phase and convalescent COVID-19 samples originated in the United States, Italy and Spain. T cells, B-cell-depleted T cells, or PBMCs supplied cDNA or gDNA.

As handled by the study authors: Reference gene primer amplification gave estimated nucleated cell counts. Data came from immunoSEQ multiplex PCR; TCRdb stores just in-frame clones and leaves some out. V and J calls and clone size come straight from that table; D and trimming were deduced from the DNA. The sample contains tens of thousands of clones, less than 90% of which appear only once. The CDR3 has 18 amino acids. This sequence was found in a human donor with active COVID-19. The donor label of this sample is uncertain. The chain carries TRBV21-1 and TRBJ2-7; the table's D call, TRBD1, was not checked against the DNA. TRBV21-1 represents a pseudogene. Sequences were obtained from peripheral blood. The DNA of the CDR3 is TGTGCCAGCAGCCGAAATGACACTCTCGGTCCGACCTCCTACGAGCAGTACTTC. This translates into CASSRNDTLGPTSYEQYF.